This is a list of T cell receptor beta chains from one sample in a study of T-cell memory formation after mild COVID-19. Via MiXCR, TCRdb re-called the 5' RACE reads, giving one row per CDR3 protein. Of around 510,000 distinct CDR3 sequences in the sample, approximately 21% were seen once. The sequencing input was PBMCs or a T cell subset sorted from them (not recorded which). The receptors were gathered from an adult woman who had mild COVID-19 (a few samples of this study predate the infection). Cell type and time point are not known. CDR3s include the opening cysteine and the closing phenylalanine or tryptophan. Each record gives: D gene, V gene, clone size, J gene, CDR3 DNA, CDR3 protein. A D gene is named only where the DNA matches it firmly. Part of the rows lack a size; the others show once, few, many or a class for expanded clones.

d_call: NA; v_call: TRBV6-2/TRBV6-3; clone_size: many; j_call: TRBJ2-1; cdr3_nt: TGTGCCAGCAGTTACCGGGATGAGCAGTTCTTC; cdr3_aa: CASSYRDEQFF
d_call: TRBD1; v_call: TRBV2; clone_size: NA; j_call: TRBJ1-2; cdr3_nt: TGTGCCAGCAGTGAAGTAAGACAGGGGTACTATGGCTACACCTTC; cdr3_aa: CASSEVRQGYYGYTF
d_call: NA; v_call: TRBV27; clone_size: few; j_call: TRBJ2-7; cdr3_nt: TGTGCCAGCGGAAAAGACAGTCTCTACGAGCAGTACTTC; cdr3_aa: CASGKDSLYEQYF
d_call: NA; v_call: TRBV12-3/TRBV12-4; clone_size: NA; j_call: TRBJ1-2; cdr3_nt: TGTGCCAGCACCCTGGCGGGCTATGGCTACACCTTC; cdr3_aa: CASTLAGYGYTF
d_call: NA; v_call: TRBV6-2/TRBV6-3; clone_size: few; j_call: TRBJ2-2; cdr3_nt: TGTGCCAGCAGTTGGCGGAAGTACACCGGGGAGCTGTTTTTT; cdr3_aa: CASSWRKYTGELFF
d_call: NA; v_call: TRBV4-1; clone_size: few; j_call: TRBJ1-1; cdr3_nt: TGCGCCAGCAGTTCCGTGTTTGGGAAAGATTTGAACACTGAAGCTTTCTTT; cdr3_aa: CASSSVFGKDLNTEAFF
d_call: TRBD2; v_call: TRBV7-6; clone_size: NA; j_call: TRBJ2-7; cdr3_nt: TGTGCCAGCAGCTCAGGGACTACCATCGAGCAGTACTTC; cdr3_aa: CASSSGTTIEQYF
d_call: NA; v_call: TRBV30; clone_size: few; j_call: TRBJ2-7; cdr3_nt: TGTGCCTGGAGTGTAAGGTACGAGCAGTACTTC; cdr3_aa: CAWSVRYEQYF
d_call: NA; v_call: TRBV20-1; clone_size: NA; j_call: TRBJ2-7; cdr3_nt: TGCAGTGCTAGTCCCGGGACTGCAGCCTACGAGCAGTACTTC; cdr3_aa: CSASPGTAAYEQYF
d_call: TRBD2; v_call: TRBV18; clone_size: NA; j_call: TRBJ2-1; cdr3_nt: TGTGCCAGCTCACTCCTACTAGCGGGAGGGCCGAGTGAGCAGTTCTTC; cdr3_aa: CASSLLLAGGPSEQFF
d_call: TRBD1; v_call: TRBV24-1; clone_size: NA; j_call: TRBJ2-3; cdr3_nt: TGTGCCACCCTGGACAGGGTTCGGAATACGCAGTATTTT; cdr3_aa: CATLDRVRNTQYF
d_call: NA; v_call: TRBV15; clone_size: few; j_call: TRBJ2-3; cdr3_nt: TGTGCCACCAGCGTCCGATATCTCCCAGGGGCAGATACGCAGTATTTT; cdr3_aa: CATSVRYLPGADTQYF
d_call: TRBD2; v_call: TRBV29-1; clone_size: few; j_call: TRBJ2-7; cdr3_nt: TGCAGCGTTGAAGGCATAGCGGGAGGGTTGTACGAGCAGTACTTC; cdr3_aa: CSVEGIAGGLYEQYF
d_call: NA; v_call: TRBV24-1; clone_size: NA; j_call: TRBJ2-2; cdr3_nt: TGTGCCACCAGTGACCCTAGCGCTTCTGGCGGGGAGCTGTTTTTT; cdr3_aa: CATSDPSASGGELFF
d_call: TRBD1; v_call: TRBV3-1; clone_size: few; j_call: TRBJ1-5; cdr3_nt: TGTGCCAGCAGCCAGACAGGGATGGCTCAGCCCCAGCATTTT; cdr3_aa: CASSQTGMAQPQHF
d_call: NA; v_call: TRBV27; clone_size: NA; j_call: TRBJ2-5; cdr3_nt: TGTGCCAGCAGTCCAGCTTTAGAGGGCATCCAAGAGACCCAGTACTTC; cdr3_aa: CASSPALEGIQETQYF
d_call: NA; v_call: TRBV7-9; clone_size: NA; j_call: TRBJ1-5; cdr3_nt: TGTGCCAGCAGCTTAGCCTTTGTGAGGGGCCATGGAGATCAGCCCCAGCATTTT; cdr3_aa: CASSLAFVRGHGDQPQHF
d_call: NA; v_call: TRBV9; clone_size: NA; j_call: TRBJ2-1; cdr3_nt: TGTGCCAGCAGCGTAGGGGGGCGCGGCAATGAGCAGTTCTTC; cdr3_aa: CASSVGGRGNEQFF
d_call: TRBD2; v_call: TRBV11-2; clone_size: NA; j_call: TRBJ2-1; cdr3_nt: TGTGCCAGCAGCTTAACCCTAATACTGACTAGCGGGATCGACAATGAGCAGTTCTTC; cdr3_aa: CASSLTLILTSGIDNEQFF
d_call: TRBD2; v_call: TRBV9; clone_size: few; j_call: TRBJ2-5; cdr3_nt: TGTGCCAGCAGCACCCCAGCGGGAGGGGCAGAGACCCAGTACTTC; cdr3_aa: CASSTPAGGAETQYF
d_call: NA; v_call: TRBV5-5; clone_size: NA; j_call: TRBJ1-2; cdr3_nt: TGTGCCAGCGCGGCAGGGGTGGACTATGGCTACACCTTC; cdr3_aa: CASAAGVDYGYTF
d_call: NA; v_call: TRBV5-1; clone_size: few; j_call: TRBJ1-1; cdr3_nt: TGCGCCAGTTCCGGACATTCGAACACTGAAGCTTTCTTT; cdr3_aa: CASSGHSNTEAFF
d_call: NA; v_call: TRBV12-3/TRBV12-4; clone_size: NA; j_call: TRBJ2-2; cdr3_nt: TGTGCCAGCAGCCGGACTACGCACGACACCGGGGAGCTGTTTTTT; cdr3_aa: CASSRTTHDTGELFF
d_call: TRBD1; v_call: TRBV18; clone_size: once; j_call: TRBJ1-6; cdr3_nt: TGTGCCAGCTCTACGGGACAGGTCTTCACTAGCTCCTATAATTCACCCCTCCACTTT; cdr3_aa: CASSTGQVFTSSYNSPLHF
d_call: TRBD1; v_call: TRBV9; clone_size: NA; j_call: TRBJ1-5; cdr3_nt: TGTGCCAGCAGCCCGACCGGGACAGGGAATCAGCCCCAGCATTTT; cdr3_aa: CASSPTGTGNQPQHF
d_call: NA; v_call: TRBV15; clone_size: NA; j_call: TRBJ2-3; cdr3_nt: TGTGCCACCAGCGCAGTTTCAGATACGCAGTATTTT; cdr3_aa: CATSAVSDTQYF
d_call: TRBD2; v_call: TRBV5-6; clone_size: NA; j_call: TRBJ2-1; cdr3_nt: TGTGCCAGCAGCCCTTTAGCGGGAGGGCCTTACAATGAGCAGTTCTTC; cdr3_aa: CASSPLAGGPYNEQFF
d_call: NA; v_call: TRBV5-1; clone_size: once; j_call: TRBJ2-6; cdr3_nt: TGCGCCAGCAGCTTGTCGACAGCTGGGGCCAACGTCCTGACTTTC; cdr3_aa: CASSLSTAGANVLTF
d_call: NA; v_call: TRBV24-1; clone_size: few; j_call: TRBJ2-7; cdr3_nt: TGTGCCACCAGTGACCTCGGGACGGACGGCCACTCCTACGAGCAGTACTTC; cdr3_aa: CATSDLGTDGHSYEQYF
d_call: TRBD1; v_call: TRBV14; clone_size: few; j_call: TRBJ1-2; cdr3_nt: TGTGCCAGCAGCTACCGGGACAGGGGGGTTAACTATGGCTACACCTTC; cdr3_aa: CASSYRDRGVNYGYTF
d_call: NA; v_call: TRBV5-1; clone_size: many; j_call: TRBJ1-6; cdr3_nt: TGCGCCAGCAGCAAGTCGGACAGTAGTTCACCCCTCCACTTT; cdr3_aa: CASSKSDSSSPLHF
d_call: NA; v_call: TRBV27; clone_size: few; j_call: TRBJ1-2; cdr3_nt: TGTGCCAGCTGGGCCGGGGGGAAAGGCTACACCTTC; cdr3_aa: CASWAGGKGYTF
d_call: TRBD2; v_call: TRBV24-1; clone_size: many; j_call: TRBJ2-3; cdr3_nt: TGTGCCACCAGTGATTTAACGCGGGAGGATTCAGATACGCAGTATTTT; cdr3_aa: CATSDLTREDSDTQYF
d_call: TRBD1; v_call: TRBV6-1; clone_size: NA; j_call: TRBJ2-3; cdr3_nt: TGTGCCAGCAGTGGCAGGGGGCCTAGCACAGATACGCAGTATTTT; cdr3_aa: CASSGRGPSTDTQYF
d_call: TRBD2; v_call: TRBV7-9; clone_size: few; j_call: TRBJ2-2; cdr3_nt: TGTGCCAGCAGCTCCGGGACTAGCGGGAGGCAGAACACCGGGGAGCTGTTTTTT; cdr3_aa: CASSSGTSGRQNTGELFF
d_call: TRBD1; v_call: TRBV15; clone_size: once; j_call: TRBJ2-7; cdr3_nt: TGTGCCACCAGCCCCTGGGACAGCTACTACGAGCAGTACTTC; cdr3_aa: CATSPWDSYYEQYF
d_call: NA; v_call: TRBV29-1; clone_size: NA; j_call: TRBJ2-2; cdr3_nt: TGCAGCGTCGGACAGAAATCCGGGGAGCTGTTTTTT; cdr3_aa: CSVGQKSGELFF
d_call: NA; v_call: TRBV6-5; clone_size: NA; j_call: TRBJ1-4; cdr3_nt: TGTGCCAGCAGTGATCGACAGGCTATGCTCAATGAAAAACTGTTTTTT; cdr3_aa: CASSDRQAMLNEKLFF
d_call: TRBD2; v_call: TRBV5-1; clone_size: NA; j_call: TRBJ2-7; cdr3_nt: TGCGCCAGCAGCTTCCAGCGGGAGGCCTACGAGCAGTACTTC; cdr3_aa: CASSFQREAYEQYF
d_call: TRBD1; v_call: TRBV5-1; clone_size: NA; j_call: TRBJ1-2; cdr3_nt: TGCGCCAGCAGCAAGGACAGGGATTCTGGCTACACCTTC; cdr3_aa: CASSKDRDSGYTF
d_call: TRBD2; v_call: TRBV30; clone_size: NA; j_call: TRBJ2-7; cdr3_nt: TGTGCCTGGAGTATAGCGGGAGGTCAGTACGAGCAGTACTTC; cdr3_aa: CAWSIAGGQYEQYF
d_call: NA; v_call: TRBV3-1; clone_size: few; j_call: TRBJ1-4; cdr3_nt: TGTGCCAGCAGCGAATATAGACAGAAGAATGAAAAACTGTTTTTT; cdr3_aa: CASSEYRQKNEKLFF
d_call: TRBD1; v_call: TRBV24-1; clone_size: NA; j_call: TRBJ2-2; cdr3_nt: TGTGCCATACGGACAGGGGGCGCGGACACCGGGGAGCTGTTTTTT; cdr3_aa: CAIRTGGADTGELFF